One sample yielded the 25 T cell receptor beta chains listed below, sequenced in a study of cytomegalovirus exposure and HLA in healthy donors. This PCR relied on a set of 60 Vbeta primers and 13 Jbeta primers. This table comes from immunoSEQ multiplex PCR, and its TCRdb copy is limited to in-frame clones, with some not included. Among some 200,000 clones listed, around 73% were seen once. Sequences were obtained from PBMCs. These receptor sequences come from a woman in her 30s in good health and CMV-seronegative.

This chain connects TRBV27 to TRBJ2-7; D gene unclear. Trimming removed 4 bases at V and 3 bases at J, with 10 bases between. Germline CDR1 is MNHEY and CDR2 is SMNVEV (reference sequence). The CDR3 consists of 13 residues. The CDR3 loop is CASSYREYYEQYF. CDR3 DNA: TGTGCCAGCAGTTACCGCGAATACTACGAGCAGTACTTC.

The genes are TRBV19 and TRBJ2-3, with a tentative D call TRBD2 (7 bases). V shed 6 bases and J shed 5 bases, with 18 bases lying between them. CDR3 size: 15 residues. Germline CDR1 LNHDA, CDR2 SQIVND (reference sequence). DNA for the CDR3: TGTGCCAGTAGGACTCTGGGGGGGGCTGTAGATACGCAGTATTTT. This codes for CASRTLGGAVDTQYF.

As DNA, the CDR3 is TGTGCCTGGAGTGTAAGATACCCGGGTGACAGGGCCACTGGAAACACCATATATTTT. This gives the protein CAWSVRYPGDRATGNTIYF. The chain couples TRBV30 to TRBJ1-3; TRBD1 matches 7 bases. The V gene end was trimmed by 0 bases and the J gene end by 2 bases; junction bases not matched to a gene: 16. CDR1 is GTSNPN, CDR2 SVGIG, per germline (reference sequence). This CDR3 contains 19 residues.

The chain combines TRBV5-8 with TRBJ2-1; D ambiguous. This CDR3 is built from 13 residues. V was trimmed by 8 bases and J by 4 bases, leaving 13 bases between them. Per the germline V gene, CDR1 is SGHTS and CDR2 is YDEGEE. CDR3 protein: CAREETSYNEQFF. CDR3 coding DNA: TGTGCCAGAGAGGAAACATCTTACAATGAGCAGTTCTTC.

The chain employs TRBV7-6 and TRBJ2-1, with 11 bases that match TRBD2. The CDR3 is 17 amino acids. The trim removed 5 bases at V and 7 bases at J, leaving 13 bases unmatched. Germline V gene sequence: CDR1 SGHVS, CDR2 FNYEAQ. The CDR3 reads CASSIEVAGGIWNEQFF. The DNA for the CDR3 is TGTGCCAGCAGCATAGAGGTAGCGGGAGGGATTTGGAATGAGCAGTTCTTC. Supplemented by reference TRBV7-6 and TRBJ2-1, the full variable domain reads GAGVSQSPRYKVTKRGQDVALRCDPISGHVSLYWYRQALGQGPEFLTYFNYEAQQDKSGLPNDRFSAERPEGSISTLTIQRTEQRDSAMYRCASSIEVAGGIWNEQFFGPGTRLTVL.

Only a few counts were recorded for this clone. This sequence joins TRBV7-3 and TRBJ2-2, with D perhaps TRBD2 (5 bases). CDR1 and CDR2 (germline): SGHTA, FQGTGA. Trimming shortened V by 5 bases and J by 0 bases, and 13 bases separated the two germline ends. The CDR3 sequence is 16 residues long. This CDR3 is CASSRRGKPNTGELFF. DNA for the CDR3: TGTGCCAGCAGCCGACGGGGTAAACCGAACACCGGGGAGCTGTTTTTT.

The chain recombines TRBV18 with TRBJ2-7; tentatively, D is TRBD2 (5 bases). CDR1 and CDR2 (germline): KGHSH, LQKENI. The V end lost 6 bases, the J end lost 1 base, and 19 bases lay between the germline ends. This CDR3 comprises 16 residues. The CDR3, as DNA: TGTGCCAGCTCCGGCCCCGGGGTCATCTTTTCCTACGAGCAGTACTTC. Amino acids: CASSGPGVIFSYEQYF.

This clone turned up a few times. The chain uses TRBV11-1 and TRBJ1-2; 9 bases are a match to TRBD1. The trim removed 5 bases at V and 4 bases at J, leaving 2 bases unmatched. The CDR3 runs 13 residues. The V gene's germline CDR1 is SGHAT and CDR2 FQDESV (reference sequence). The CDR3 sequence: CASSLDRGYGYTF. The CDR3 DNA follows: TGTGCCAGCAGCCTGGACAGGGGCTATGGCTACACCTTC.

The gene calls are TRBV5-1 and TRBJ2-1; TRBD1 aligns across 8 bases. The germline gives CDR1 SGHRS, CDR2 YFSETQ. The CDR3 is 15 amino acids. V was clipped by 1 base and J by 7 bases; unmatched bases: 7. CDR3 bases: TGCGCCAGCAGCTTGATGGGACAGGACCAAAATGAGCAGTTCTTC. As protein: CASSLMGQDQNEQFF.

CDR3 amino acids: CASSVRLAGELFF. The CDR3 DNA reads as TGTGCCAGCAGCGTAAGACTCGCCGGGGAGCTGTTTTTT. V usage is TRBV9 and J usage is TRBJ2-2; D gene uncertain. The length of the CDR3 is 13 residues. Germline CDR1 is SGDLS and CDR2 is YYNGEE. The ends were cut back, 1 base at V and 6 bases at J, with 7 bases in the middle. Based on the CDR3 plus reference TRBV9 and TRBJ2-2, the full variable domain is DSGVTQTPKHLITATGQRVTLRCSPRSGDLSVYWYQQSLDQGLQFLIQYYNGEERAKGNILERFSAQQFPDLHSELNLSSLELGDSALYFCASSVRLAGELFFGEGSRLTVL.

As DNA, the CDR3 is TGTGCCAGCCACTACGGGATCTCCTACGAGCAGTACTTC. This translates into CASHYGISYEQYF. The genes are TRBV6-1 and TRBJ2-7, with D perhaps matching TRBD2 (5 bases). The germline V gene has CDR1 MNHNS and CDR2 SASEGT. The V end was cut by 8 bases, the J end by 0 bases, with 11 bases between. The CDR3 covers 13 residues.

The J gene is TRBJ1-5, the V gene TRBV7-8; no clear D gene. CDR1 and CDR2 from the germline V gene are SGHVS and FQNEAQ. V shed 2 bases and J shed 4 bases, with 6 bases lying between them. The CDR3 is 13 amino acids. The CDR3 nucleotides read TGTGCCAGCAGCTTAACGGGAAATCAGCCCCAGCATTTT. Translating it yields CASSLTGNQPQHF.

The chain combines TRBV6-1 with TRBJ2-1; 14 bases are shared with TRBD2. With 11 bases clipped from V and 6 bases from J, the junction kept 0 bases outside the gene matches. CDR1 is MNHNS and CDR2 is SASEGT in the germline V gene. The CDR3 is 12 residues long. CDR3 in amino acids: CAGLAGGNEQFF. In DNA form, the CDR3 reads TGTGCCGGACTAGCGGGAGGCAATGAGCAGTTCTTC.

V usage is TRBV5-1 and J usage is TRBJ1-3; 8 nucleotides agree with TRBD1. CDR1 and CDR2 from the germline V gene are SGHRS and YFSETQ. The V gene end was trimmed by 0 bases and the J gene end by 0 bases; junction bases not matched to a gene: 5. This CDR3 region has 17 residues. The CDR3 DNA reads as TGCGCCAGCAGCTTGGGACAGGGGACTCCCTCTGGAAACACCATATATTTT. Translation: CASSLGQGTPSGNTIYF.

The chain couples TRBV10-3 to TRBJ2-3; TRBD2 agrees at 12 bases. Germline V gives CDR1 ENHRY, CDR2 SYGVKD. The CDR3 covers 15 residues. J lost 6 bases, V lost 10 bases, and 11 bases had no gene match. CDR3 bases: TGTGCCAGCTATGACCCTAGCGGGGGGGCGGATACGCAGTATTTT. It yields the protein CASYDPSGGADTQYF.

The CDR3 sequence: CASSRGTVNTGELFF. CDR3 nucleotide sequence: TGTGCCAGCAGCCGGGGGACAGTGAACACCGGGGAGCTGTTTTTT. V gene TRBV9 combines with J gene TRBJ2-2, with D maybe TRBD1 (7 bases). This CDR3 is 15 amino acids long. V was shortened by 4 bases and J by 1 base, with 11 bases between the two germline ends. Germline loops: CDR1 SGDLS, CDR2 YYNGEE.

The rearrangement links TRBV5-6 to TRBJ1-6; the D gene is possibly TRBD1 (5 bases). Deletions cut 1 base from V and 10 bases from J, with 21 bases between. Germline values: CDR1 SGHDT, CDR2 YYEEEE. The CDR3 length is 17 residues. CDR3 nucleotides: TGTGCCAGCAGCTTGCTATGGCCAGGGAAAGGAAGATCACCCCTCCACTTT. This gives the protein CASSLLWPGKGRSPLHF.

V gene TRBV6-5 combines with J gene TRBJ2-7, with D possibly TRBD2 on 5 matching bases. Trimming cost V 0 bases and J 4 bases, with 10 bases left between them. Germline values: CDR1 MNHEY, CDR2 SVGAGI. This CDR3 is 14 amino acids long. CDR3 residues: CASSYSNRGYEQYF. The DNA for the CDR3 is TGTGCCAGCAGTTACTCGAATCGGGGTTACGAGCAGTACTTC.

The chain combines TRBV29-1 with TRBJ2-5, with 15 nucleotides matching TRBD2. After removal of 1 base from V and 4 bases from J, the junction contained 7 bases not matched to a gene. The CDR3 runs to 17 residues. The germline gives CDR1 SQVTM, CDR2 ANQGSEA. CDR3 amino acids: CSVEVWTSGRARETQYF. DNA for the CDR3: TGCAGCGTTGAAGTGTGGACTAGCGGGAGGGCCCGAGAGACCCAGTACTTC. The variable domain in full, with the rest retrieved from reference TRBV29-1 and TRBJ2-5, is SAVISQKPSRDICQRGTSLTIQCQVDSQVTMMFWYRQQPGQSLTLIATANQGSEATYESGFVIDKFPISRPNLTFSTLTVSNMSPEDSSIYLCSVEVWTSGRARETQYFGPGTRLLVL.

This chain connects TRBV14 to TRBJ2-6, with D perhaps matching TRBD2 (6 bases). The germline V gene has CDR1 SGHDN and CDR2 FVKESK. CDR3 length: 17 residues. V was clipped by 4 bases and J by 2 bases, with 15 bases between them. The chain's CDR3 is CASSRILSSAGANVLTF. In DNA, the CDR3 is TGTGCCAGCAGCCGGATACTTTCTAGCGCTGGGGCCAACGTCCTGACTTTC.

The rearrangement uses TRBV2 and TRBJ1-1; D might be TRBD1 (5 bases). The germline gives CDR1 SNHLY, CDR2 FYNNEI. This CDR3 spans 15 amino acids. Trimming took off 6 bases at V and 2 bases at J, with 16 bases between the two ends. Here the CDR3 reads CASRSTGAQNTEAFF. The CDR3 nucleotides read TGTGCCAGCAGGTCCACAGGAGCCCAAAACACTGAAGCTTTCTTT.

V usage is TRBV4-2 and J usage is TRBJ2-7, with TRBD1 matching 8 bases. CDR3 length: 15 amino acids. Germline V gene lookup returns CDR1 LGHNA and CDR2 YNFKEQ. Unmatched junction bases numbered 12, after V lost 5 bases and J lost 6 bases. The CDR3 DNA is TGTGCCAGCAGCTACATCCGGACAGGGTTGCGCGAGCAGTACTTC. This translates into CASSYIRTGLREQYF.

The chain joins TRBV7-9 to TRBJ1-5; 7 nucleotides agree with TRBD1. The CDR3 consists of 14 residues. In germline, CDR1 is SEHNR, CDR2 FQNEAQ (reference sequence). V lost 5 bases and J lost 2; bases outside the gene matches: 3. CDR3: CASSPGGGNQPQHF. In DNA, the CDR3 is TGTGCCAGCAGCCCAGGGGGAGGCAATCAGCCCCAGCATTTT.

In its sample, this clone was seen once. V and J are TRBV9 and TRBJ2-2; 12 bases are shared with TRBD2. V lost 2 bases and J lost 3; bases outside the gene matches: 14. The length of the CDR3 is 20 residues. The germline gives CDR1 SGDLS, CDR2 YYNGEE. CDR3 nucleotide sequence: TGTGCCAGCAGCGTCGGGCGGGCTAGCGGGAGGGCCTCCCACACCGGGGAGCTGTTTTTT. Protein product: CASSVGRASGRASHTGELFF.

V usage is TRBV6-1 and J usage is TRBJ1-2, with 7 nucleotides matching TRBD1. Looked up from germline, CDR1 is MNHNS and CDR2 is SASEGT. V was pared by 6 bases and J by 8 bases, with 6 bases of the junction left unmatched. The CDR3 covers 12 residues. The CDR3 DNA is TGTGCCAGCAGGAACCCGGACAGGGGCTACACCTTC. This codes for CASRNPDRGYTF.